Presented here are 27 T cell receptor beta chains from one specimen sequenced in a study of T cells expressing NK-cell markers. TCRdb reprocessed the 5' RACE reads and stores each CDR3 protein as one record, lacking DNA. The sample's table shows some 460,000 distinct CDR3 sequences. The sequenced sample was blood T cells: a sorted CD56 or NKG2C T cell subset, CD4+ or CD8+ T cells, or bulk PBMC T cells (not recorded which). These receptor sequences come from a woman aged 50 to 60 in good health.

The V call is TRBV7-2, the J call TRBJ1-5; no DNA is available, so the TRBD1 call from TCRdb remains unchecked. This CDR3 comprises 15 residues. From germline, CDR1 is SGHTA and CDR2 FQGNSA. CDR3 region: CASSLSAGSHQPQHF.

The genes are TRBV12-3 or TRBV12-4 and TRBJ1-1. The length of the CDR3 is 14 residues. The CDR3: CASSPEMVRTEAFF.

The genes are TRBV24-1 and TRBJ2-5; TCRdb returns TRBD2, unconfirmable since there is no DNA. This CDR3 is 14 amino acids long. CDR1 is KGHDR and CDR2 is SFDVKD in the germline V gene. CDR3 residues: CATSDQSGRETQYF.

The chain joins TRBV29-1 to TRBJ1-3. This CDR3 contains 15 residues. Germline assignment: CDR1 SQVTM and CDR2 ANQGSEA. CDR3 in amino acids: CSVAVLLGSGNTIYF. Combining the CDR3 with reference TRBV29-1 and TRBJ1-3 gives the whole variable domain SAVISQKPSRDICQRGTSLTIQCQVDSQVTMMFWYRQQPGQSLTLIATANQGSEATYESGFVIDKFPISRPNLTFSTLTVSNMSPEDSSIYLCSVAVLLGSGNTIYFGEGSWLTVV.

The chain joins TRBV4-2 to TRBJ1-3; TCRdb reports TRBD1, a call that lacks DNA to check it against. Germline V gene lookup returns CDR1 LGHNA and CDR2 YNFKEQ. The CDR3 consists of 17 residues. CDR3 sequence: CASSQEDGGKGGNTIYF.

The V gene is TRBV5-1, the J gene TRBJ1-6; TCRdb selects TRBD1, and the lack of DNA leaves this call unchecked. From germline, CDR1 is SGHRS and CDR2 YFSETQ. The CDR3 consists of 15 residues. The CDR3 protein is CASSLVTGGDSPLHF.

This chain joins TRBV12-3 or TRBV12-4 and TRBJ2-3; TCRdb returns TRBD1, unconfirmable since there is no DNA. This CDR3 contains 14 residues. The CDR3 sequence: CASSLAGRADTQYF.

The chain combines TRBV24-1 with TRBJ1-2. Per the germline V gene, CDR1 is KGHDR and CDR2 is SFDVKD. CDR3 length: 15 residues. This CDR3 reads CATSAFEGGDYGYTF.

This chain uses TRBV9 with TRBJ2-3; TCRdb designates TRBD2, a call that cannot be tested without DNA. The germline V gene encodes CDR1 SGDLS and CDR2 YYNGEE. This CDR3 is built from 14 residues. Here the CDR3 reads CASSVGRERDTQYF.

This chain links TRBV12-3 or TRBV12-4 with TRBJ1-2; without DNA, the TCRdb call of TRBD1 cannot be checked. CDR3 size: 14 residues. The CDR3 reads CASSFGQGYGGYTF.

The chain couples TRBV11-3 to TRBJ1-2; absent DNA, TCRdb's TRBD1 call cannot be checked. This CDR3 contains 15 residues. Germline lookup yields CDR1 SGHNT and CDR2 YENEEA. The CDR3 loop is CASSPGGTGRYGYTF.

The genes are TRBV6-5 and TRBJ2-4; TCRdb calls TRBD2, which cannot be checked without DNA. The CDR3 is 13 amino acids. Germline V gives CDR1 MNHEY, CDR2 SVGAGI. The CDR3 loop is CASSRLDMSPQYF.

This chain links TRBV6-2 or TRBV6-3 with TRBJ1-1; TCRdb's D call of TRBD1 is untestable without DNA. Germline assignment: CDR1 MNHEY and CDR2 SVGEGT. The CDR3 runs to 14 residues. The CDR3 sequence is CASSPRGQGTEAFF.

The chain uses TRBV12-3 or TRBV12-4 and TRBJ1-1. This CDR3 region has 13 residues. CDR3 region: CASGQVVNTEAFF.

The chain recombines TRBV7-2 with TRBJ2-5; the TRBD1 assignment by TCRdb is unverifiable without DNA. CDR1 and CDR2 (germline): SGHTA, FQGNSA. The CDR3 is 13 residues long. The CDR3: CASNGQAQETQYF.

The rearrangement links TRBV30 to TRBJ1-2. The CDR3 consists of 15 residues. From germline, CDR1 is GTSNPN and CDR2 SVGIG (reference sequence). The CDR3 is CAWSVAGLANYGYTF. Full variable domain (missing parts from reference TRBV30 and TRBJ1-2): SQTIHQWPATLVQPVGSPLSLECTVEGTSNPNLYWYRQAAGRGLQLLFYSVGIGQISSEVPQNLSASRPQDRQFILSSKKLLLSDSGFYLCAWSVAGLANYGYTFGSGTRLTVV.

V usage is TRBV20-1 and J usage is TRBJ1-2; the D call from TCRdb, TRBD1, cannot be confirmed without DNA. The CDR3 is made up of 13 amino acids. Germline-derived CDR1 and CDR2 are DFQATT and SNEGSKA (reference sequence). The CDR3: CSAAGVANYGYTF.

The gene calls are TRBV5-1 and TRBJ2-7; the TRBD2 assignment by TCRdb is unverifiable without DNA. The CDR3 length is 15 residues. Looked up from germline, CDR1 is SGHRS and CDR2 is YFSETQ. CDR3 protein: CASSLEGPTGGEQYF.

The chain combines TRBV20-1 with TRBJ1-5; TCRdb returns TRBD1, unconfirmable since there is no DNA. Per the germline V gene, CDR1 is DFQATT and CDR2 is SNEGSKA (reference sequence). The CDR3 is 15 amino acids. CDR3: CSASSPGQGHQPQHF.

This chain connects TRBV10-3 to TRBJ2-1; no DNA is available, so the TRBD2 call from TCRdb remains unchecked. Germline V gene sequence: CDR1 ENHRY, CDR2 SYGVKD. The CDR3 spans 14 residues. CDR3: CAIRTGTSINEQFF.

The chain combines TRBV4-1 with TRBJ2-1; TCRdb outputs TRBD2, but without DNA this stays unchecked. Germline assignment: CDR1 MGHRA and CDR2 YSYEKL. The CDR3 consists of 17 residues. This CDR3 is CASSSNHGAGGPNEQFF.

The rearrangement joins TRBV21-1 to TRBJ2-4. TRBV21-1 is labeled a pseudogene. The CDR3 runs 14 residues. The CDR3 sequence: CASSPTILKNIQYF.

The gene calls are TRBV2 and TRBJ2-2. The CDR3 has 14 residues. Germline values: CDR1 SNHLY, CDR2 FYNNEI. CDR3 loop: CASSARGSTGELFF. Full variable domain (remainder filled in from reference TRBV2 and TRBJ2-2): EPEVTQTPSHQVTQMGQEVILRCVPISNHLYFYWYRQILGQKVEFLVSFYNNEISEKSEIFDDQFSVERPDGSNFTLKIRSTKLEDSAMYFCASSARGSTGELFFGEGSRLTVL.

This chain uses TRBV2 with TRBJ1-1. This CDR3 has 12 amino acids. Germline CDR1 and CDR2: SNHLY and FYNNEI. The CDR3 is CASTQEGSEAFF.

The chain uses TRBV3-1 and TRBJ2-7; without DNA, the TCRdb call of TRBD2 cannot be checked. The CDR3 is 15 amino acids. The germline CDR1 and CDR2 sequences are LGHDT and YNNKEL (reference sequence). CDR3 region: CASSQEASGPYEQYF.

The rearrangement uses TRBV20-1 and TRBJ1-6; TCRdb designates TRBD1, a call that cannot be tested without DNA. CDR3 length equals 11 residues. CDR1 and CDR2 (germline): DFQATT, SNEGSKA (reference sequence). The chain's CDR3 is CSARTGHFLHF.

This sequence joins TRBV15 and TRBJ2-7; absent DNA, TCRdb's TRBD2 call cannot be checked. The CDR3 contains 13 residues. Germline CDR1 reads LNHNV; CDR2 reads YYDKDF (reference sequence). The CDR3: CATRASGSYEQYF. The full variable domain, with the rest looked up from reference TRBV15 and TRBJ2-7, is DAMVIQNPRYQVTQFGKPVTLSCSQTLNHNVMYWYQQKSSQAPKLLFHYYDKDFNNEADTPDNFQSRRPNTSFCFLDIRSPGLGDTAMYLCATRASGSYEQYFGPGTRLTVT.